One sample yielded the 30 T cell receptor beta chains listed below, sequenced in a study of identical twins. TCRdb recomputed calls from the 5' RACE reads with MiXCR, one row per CDR3 protein. This table holds hundreds of thousands of distinct CDR3 sequences, 9% to 15% found once. These data also formed part of another study, on yellow fever vaccine responses in identical twins.

Input material: PBMCs. Source of these receptors: a woman under 30 in good health.

J is TRBJ2-3 and V is TRBV12-3 or TRBV12-4, with no clear D. The CDR3 is made up of 14 amino acids. V shed 4 bases and J shed 1 base, with 9 bases lying between them. The CDR3 DNA sequence: TGTGCCAGCAGTTCCCGGGTCGGCACAGATACGCAGTATTTT. Its translation: CASSSRVGTDTQYF.

The table lists this clonotype with a few counts. The genes are TRBV2 and TRBJ1-2; D perhaps matches TRBD1 (5 bases). V was cut by 2 bases and J by 4 bases, with 14 bases left in between. The CDR3 spans 15 residues. CDR1 is SNHLY, CDR2 FYNNEI, per germline. The DNA for the CDR3 is TGTGCCAGCAGTGAAATGGCCGGGGGAGGCTATGGCTACACCTTC. Encoded protein: CASSEMAGGGYGYTF.

The chain carries TRBV5-1 and TRBJ2-5, with 10 positions matching TRBD2. The CDR3 spans 15 residues. Germline values: CDR1 SGHRS, CDR2 YFSETQ. V shed 4 bases, J shed 4 bases, and the junction held 7 bases outside the gene matches. CDR3 in DNA: TGCGCCAGCAGCAACCTAGCGGGAGTGGGAGAGACCCAGTACTTC. Protein sequence: CASSNLAGVGETQYF.

This clonotype was detected ten times or more. V usage is TRBV20-1 and J usage is TRBJ1-2; tentatively, D is TRBD1 (5 bases). Trimming stripped 5 bases from V and 6 bases from J, with 10 bases between. This CDR3 has 11 residues. Germline loops: CDR1 DFQATT, CDR2 SNEGSKA (reference sequence). The CDR3 region is CSASGAHGYTF. The CDR3 nucleotides are TGCAGTGCTTCCGGGGCTCATGGCTACACCTTC.

This clonotype was counted between two and nine times. The chain employs TRBV7-9 and TRBJ2-7; no reliable D call. Deletions cut 1 base from V and 1 base from J, with 2 bases between. CDR1 and CDR2 from the germline V gene are SEHNR and FQNEAQ (reference sequence). This CDR3 contains 12 residues. The CDR3 DNA reads TGTGCCAGCAGCTTAGAGTCCTACGAGCAGTACGTC. It codes for CASSLESYEQYV.

Many counts were recorded for this clonotype. V gene TRBV29-1 combines with J gene TRBJ2-5; D not resolved. Trimming pared 3 bases from V and 5 bases from J, leaving 10 bases between. Germline V gene lookup returns CDR1 SQVTM and CDR2 ANQGSEA. The CDR3 sequence is 12 residues long. The CDR3 DNA follows: TGCAGCGTTGAGAGGCTACTGGAGACCCAGTACTTC. This translates into CSVERLLETQYF.

This clonotype was detected a few times. V and J are TRBV4-2 and TRBJ2-1; D is perhaps TRBD2 (6 bases). This CDR3 comprises 16 residues. Germline CDR1 and CDR2: LGHNA and YNFKEQ. V was cut by 1 base and J by 7 bases, with 17 bases left in between. CDR3 in DNA: TGTGCCAGCAGCCAAGGAAATATGGCGGGGATTAATGAGCAGTTCTTC. Translating it yields CASSQGNMAGINEQFF.

V is TRBV7-2 and J is TRBJ1-2, with 7 bases identical to TRBD1. The CDR3 has 14 residues. Germline V lookup: CDR1 SGHTA, CDR2 FQGNSA. J gave up 8 bases and V 4 bases, and 10 bases lay outside the gene matches. CDR3 sequence: CASSSDRVKSGYTF. CDR3 nucleotides: TGTGCCAGCAGCTCCGACAGGGTGAAAAGCGGCTACACCTTC.

The V and J genes are TRBV20-1 and TRBJ2-7; 9 positions match TRBD1. This CDR3 contains 14 residues. Losses at the gene ends were 3 bases for V and 3 bases for J; bases not matched to a gene: 6. Germline loops: CDR1 DFQATT, CDR2 SNEGSKA (reference sequence). The CDR3 sequence is CSARAGTGSYEQYF. The CDR3 DNA is TGCAGTGCTAGGGCCGGGACAGGGAGCTACGAGCAGTACTTC.

The chain links TRBV4-2 to TRBJ1-3; possibly TRBD1 for D (5 bases). The ends were cut back, 2 bases at V and 0 bases at J, with 11 bases in the middle. Germline lookup yields CDR1 LGHNA and CDR2 YNFKEQ. The CDR3 has 16 residues. CDR3 loop: CASSQTDTSSGNTIYF. DNA of the CDR3: TGTGCCAGCAGCCAAACGGACACGAGCTCTGGAAACACCATATATTTT.

This clonotype has just a few counts. This chain joins TRBV28 and TRBJ2-3; 10 bases match TRBD2. There are 17 residues in the CDR3. The V gene end was trimmed by 3 bases and the J gene end by 0 bases; junction bases not matched to a gene: 6. Per germline, CDR1 MDHEN and CDR2 SYDVKM. CDR3 protein: CASSFASGSSSTDTQYF. Written as DNA, the CDR3 is TGTGCCAGCAGTTTCGCTAGCGGGAGTTCTAGCACAGATACGCAGTATTTT.

At least ten counts were recorded for this clonotype. The V and J genes are TRBV20-1 and TRBJ1-2, with a possible D match to TRBD1 (5 bases). Trimming left V 5 bases short and J 4 bases short, with 11 bases between. The CDR3 is 12 amino acids. From germline, CDR1 is DFQATT and CDR2 SNEGSKA (reference sequence). The CDR3 DNA follows: TGCAGTGCTGCTGCAGGGACCTATGGCTACACCTTC. This gives the protein CSAAAGTYGYTF.

This chain uses TRBV18 with TRBJ2-5, with a tentative D call TRBD2 (6 bases). This CDR3 region has 14 residues. Germline CDR1 KGHSH, CDR2 LQKENI. Trimming stripped 6 bases from V and 3 bases from J, with 14 bases between. The chain's CDR3 is CASSPWPSEETQYF. DNA of the CDR3: TGTGCCAGCTCGCCCTGGCCTAGCGAAGAGACCCAGTACTTC.

The rearrangement links TRBV12-3 or TRBV12-4 to TRBJ2-7; TRBD2 is a possible D gene (6 bases). CDR3 size: 17 residues. The V end lost 4 bases, the J end lost 3 bases, and 22 bases lay between the germline ends. CDR3 bases: TGTGCCAGCAGTTATGTCCCTTGGGGGGAGAACGGCTACGAGCAGTACTTC. This translates into CASSYVPWGENGYEQYF.

This clonotype has just a few counts. The CDR3 reads CASSPSRTVEAFF. The CDR3, as DNA: TGCGCCAGCAGCCCCTCCCGGACAGTTGAAGCTTTCTTT. The chain recombines TRBV5-1 with TRBJ1-1; D perhaps matches TRBD1 (6 bases). Germline V gives CDR1 SGHRS, CDR2 YFSETQ. The germline V and J ends were trimmed by 4 bases and 7 bases, with 14 bases remaining between them. This CDR3 region has 13 residues.

This chain connects TRBV7-9 to TRBJ2-7; no clear D. The length of the CDR3 is 13 residues. The V and J ends lost 0 bases and 4 bases respectively, with 7 bases between them. CDR1 is SEHNR and CDR2 is FQNEAQ in the germline V gene (reference sequence). CDR3 sequence: CASSLAQPYEQYV. Here the CDR3 DNA reads TGTGCCAGCAGCTTAGCACAACCTTACGAGCAGTACGTC.

V and J are TRBV3-1 and TRBJ2-1; 10 positions match TRBD2. The CDR3 length is 17 residues. CDR1 and CDR2 (germline): LGHDT, YNNKEL (reference sequence). Trimming at V came to 0 bases and at J to 5 bases, leaving 7 bases not matched to a gene. CDR3 nucleotides: TGTGCCAGCAGCCAAGAGTCCCGCCTAGCGGGGGACAATGAGCAGTTCTTC. Its translation: CASSQESRLAGDNEQFF.

At least ten counts were recorded for this clonotype. The chain has TRBV29-1 and TRBJ2-2; D gene ambiguous. Germline-derived CDR1 and CDR2 are SQVTM and ANQGSEA. The CDR3 has 12 residues. The V end was cut by 0 bases, the J end by 6 bases, with 5 bases between. The CDR3 DNA is TGCAGCGTTGAAGATCGATCCGGGGAGCTGTTTTTT. Protein: CSVEDRSGELFF.

There are a few counts of this clonotype. The chain employs TRBV29-1 and TRBJ1-2; D unclear. The germline V gene encodes CDR1 SQVTM and CDR2 ANQGSEA. V shed 4 bases and J shed 5 bases, with 11 bases lying between them. The CDR3 is made up of 12 amino acids. CDR3 in DNA: TGCAGCGTTGGATTGACTACATATGGCTACACCTTC. Protein sequence: CSVGLTTYGYTF.

The rearrangement links TRBV2 to TRBJ2-7; D might be TRBD1 (6 bases). Germline V gene lookup returns CDR1 SNHLY and CDR2 FYNNEI. V was clipped by 2 bases and J by 6 bases, with 11 bases between them. CDR3 length: 13 residues. The CDR3 region is CASSEFRGGEQYV. CDR3 nucleotide sequence: TGTGCCAGCAGTGAATTTAGAGGGGGCGAGCAGTACGTC.

The chain carries TRBV9 and TRBJ2-7; 7 bases are a match to TRBD2. The V gene's germline CDR1 is SGDLS and CDR2 YYNGEE. This CDR3 is 15 amino acids long. With 3 bases clipped from V and 2 bases from J, the junction kept 8 bases outside the gene matches. CDR3 amino acids: CASSAWEGTPYEQYF. The CDR3, as DNA: TGTGCCAGCAGCGCCTGGGAGGGGACCCCCTACGAGCAGTACTTC. Together with reference TRBV9 and TRBJ2-7, the CDR3 gives the full variable domain: DSGVTQTPKHLITATGQRVTLRCSPRSGDLSVYWYQQSLDQGLQFLIQYYNGEERAKGNILERFSAQQFPDLHSELNLSSLELGDSALYFCASSAWEGTPYEQYFGPGTRLTVT.

V gene TRBV27 combines with J gene TRBJ1-5, with 7 bases matching TRBD1. The CDR3 consists of 13 residues. Germline assignment: CDR1 MNHEY and CDR2 SMNVEV (reference sequence). Unmatched junction bases numbered 5, after V lost 5 bases and J lost 7 bases. The CDR3 sequence: CASSDRADQPQHF. CDR3 bases: TGTGCCAGCAGTGACAGGGCGGACCAGCCCCAGCATTTT.

This clonotype has a handful of counts. The V and J genes are TRBV12-5 and TRBJ2-2; D is possibly TRBD2 (6 bases). CDR1 and CDR2 from the germline V gene are LGHNT and FRNRAP. The CDR3 runs 16 residues. Trimming took off 1 base at V and 1 base at J, with 10 bases between the two ends. The CDR3 nucleotides read TGTGCTAGTGGTTTGGCCTTAGCGGAGAACACCGGGGAGCTGTTTTTT. Translated: CASGLALAENTGELFF.

This clonotype was counted only a few times. The V gene is TRBV19, the J gene TRBJ1-1; 7 bases fit TRBD1. This CDR3 is built from 16 residues. The ends lost 4 bases at V and 0 bases at J; junction bases unmatched: 8. Per germline, CDR1 LNHDA and CDR2 SQIVND (reference sequence). As DNA, the CDR3 is TGTGCCAGTAGTAAGGGACAGCCATCCCTGAACACTGAAGCTTTCTTT. Its translation: CASSKGQPSLNTEAFF.

This clonotype was recorded a few times. The rearrangement joins TRBV5-1 to TRBJ2-1, with 11 bases aligning to TRBD2. CDR3 size: 19 residues. After removal of 4 bases from V and 6 bases from J, the junction contained 18 bases not matched to a gene. The germline V gene encodes CDR1 SGHRS and CDR2 YFSETQ. CDR3 nucleotide sequence: TGCGCCAGCAGCCCTAAGTCCTTGGGGGTAGCGGGAGGGTCCAATGAGCAGTTCTTC. This gives the protein CASSPKSLGVAGGSNEQFF.

CDR3 protein: CASGPGVLGEQFF. In nucleotides, the CDR3 is TGTGCCAGCGGACCGGGTGTCCTGGGTGAGCAGTTCTTC. The V gene is TRBV7-9, the J gene TRBJ2-1, with unresolved D. Per germline, CDR1 SEHNR and CDR2 FQNEAQ (reference sequence). This CDR3 contains 13 residues. V was shortened by 8 bases and J by 9 bases, with 17 bases between the two germline ends.

J is TRBJ2-1 and V is TRBV28, with 10 bases lining up with TRBD2. The CDR3 length is 16 residues. Losses at the gene ends were 3 bases for V and 7 bases for J; bases not matched to a gene: 9. Per the germline V gene, CDR1 is MDHEN and CDR2 is SYDVKM. CDR3 in DNA: TGTGCCAGCAGTTTGACCGGGACTAGCGCTTTTAATGAGCAGTTCTTC. Amino acid sequence: CASSLTGTSAFNEQFF.

V and J are TRBV15 and TRBJ2-7, with unresolved D. V gave up 0 bases and J gave up 2 bases, with 8 bases separating them. This CDR3 has 14 residues. In germline, CDR1 is LNHNV, CDR2 YYDKDF (reference sequence). The CDR3 loop reads CATSRDLGAYEQYF. The DNA of the CDR3 is TGTGCCACCAGCAGAGATCTTGGGGCCTACGAGCAGTACTTC. The full variable domain, with the rest looked up from reference TRBV15 and TRBJ2-7, is DAMVIQNPRYQVTQFGKPVTLSCSQTLNHNVMYWYQQKSSQAPKLLFHYYDKDFNNEADTPDNFQSRRPNTSFCFLDIRSPGLGDTAMYLCATSRDLGAYEQYFGPGTRLTVT.

This clonotype was counted only a few times. V is TRBV12-3 or TRBV12-4 and J is TRBJ1-2; D call uncertain. The V and J ends lost 5 bases and 6 bases respectively, with 13 bases between them. The CDR3 spans 13 residues. This CDR3 reads CASSTSRENGYTF. The CDR3 region has the DNA TGTGCCAGCAGTACCTCCCGGGAGAATGGCTACACCTTC.

The CDR3 spells CSAATGGAFF. The CDR3 DNA follows: TGCAGTGCCGCGACAGGGGGAGCTTTCTTT. The rearrangement uses TRBV20-1 and TRBJ1-1, with TRBD1 matching over 9 bases. Looked up from germline, CDR1 is DFQATT and CDR2 is SNEGSKA (reference sequence). The CDR3 is 10 residues long. With V trimmed by 6 bases and J by 10 bases, 3 bases remained unmatched.